A selection of T cell receptor beta chains follows, all from one sample in a study of blood T cell repertoires in COVID-19. Here immunoSEQ multiplex PCR was the method, and the copy in TCRdb shows in-frame clones only, minus some. The sample holds around 300,000 clones, 70% to 90% seen once. Specimen: PBMCs or T cells enriched from blood (not recorded which). The receptor set was obtained from a young woman who had recovered from COVID-19. Both conserved end residues are part of each CDR3. D genes are given only for firm matches. Some rows have no size entry. The others give once, few or many, or a class for an expanded clone.

>NA|TRBV14|NA|TRBJ2-3
TGTGCCAGCAGCCCCCTCACTAGCTTTGAATTCACAGATACGCAGTATTTT
CASSPLTSFEFTDTQYF
>TRBD1|TRBV9|NA|TRBJ1-3
TGTGCCAGCAGCGTAGGTGGACAGGGTTCTGGAAACACCATATATTTT
CASSVGGQGSGNTIYF
>TRBD2|TRBV30|NA|TRBJ2-1
TGTGCCTGGAGTGGCTCTCAACTAGCGGGGGGACACAATGAGCAGTTCTTC
CAWSGSQLAGGHNEQFF
>TRBD1|TRBV27|NA|TRBJ1-5
TGTGCCAGCAGTTTCTCAGGACAGGGGCATCAGCCCCAGCATTTT
CASSFSGQGHQPQHF
>TRBD1|TRBV5-1|NA|TRBJ1-2
TGCGCCAGCAGCTTGGAAGTTTTTGGGGACAGGGCGGGTGGCTACACCTTC
CASSLEVFGDRAGGYTF
>TRBD1|TRBV9|NA|TRBJ2-5
TGTGCCAGCAGCGACCCCCGTACAGGGGCTCAGGGGACCCAGTACTTC
CASSDPRTGAQGTQYF
>NA|TRBV5-1|NA|TRBJ1-2
TGCGCCAGCAGCTTGGGAGCACCGACTAACTATGGCTACACCTTC
CASSLGAPTNYGYTF
>TRBD1|TRBV28|NA|TRBJ1-4
TGTGCCAGCAGTTTCTTCCTCGGGACAGGGGGTGAGGAAAAACTGTTTTTT
CASSFFLGTGGEEKLFF
>NA|TRBV28|NA|TRBJ1-3
TGTGCCAGCAGTCCCCCCGGGAGCTATGGAAACACCATATATTTT
CASSPPGSYGNTIYF
>NA|TRBV7-8|NA|TRBJ1-1
TGTGCCAGCAGCTTATTGGAGGGTAACACTGAAGCTTTCTTT
CASSLLEGNTEAFF
>NA|TRBV11-2|NA|TRBJ1-2
TGTGCCAGCAGCACGGACAGCTATGGCTACACCTTC
CASSTDSYGYTF
>NA|TRBV6-4|NA|TRBJ2-2
TGTGCCAGCAGTGAGGCTCCGTATAACACCGGGGAGCTGTTTTTT
CASSEAPYNTGELFF
>NA|TRBV7-8|NA|TRBJ1-1
TGTGCCAGCAGCTTAGCTTACGGGGGATCGAACACTGAAGCTTTCTTT
CASSLAYGGSNTEAFF
>TRBD1|TRBV28|NA|TRBJ1-1
TGTGCCAGCAGTCCATACAATCGTAGACAGGGGAGGGGCACTGAAGCTTTCTTT
CASSPYNRRQGRGTEAFF
>TRBD1|TRBV10-3|few|TRBJ1-4
TGTGCCATCAGCAGGGGGCCAACTAATGAAAAACTGTTTTTT
CAISRGPTNEKLFF
>TRBD2|TRBV5-1|NA|TRBJ2-3
TGCGCCAGCAGCGTTGGGACTAGCGAGACCACAGATACGCAGTATTTT
CASSVGTSETTDTQYF
>NA|TRBV10-3|NA|TRBJ1-3
TGTGCCATCAGGACAAGTTCAGCCTCTGGAAACACCATATATTTT
CAIRTSSASGNTIYF
>NA|TRBV5-5|NA|TRBJ2-5
TGTGCCAGCAGCTTGTGGAGCGACCAAGAGACCCAGTACTTC
CASSLWSDQETQYF
>NA|TRBV4-1|NA|TRBJ1-2
TGCGCCAGCAGCCAAGGTAACACCTATGGCTACACCTTC
CASSQGNTYGYTF
>NA|TRBV10-3|NA|TRBJ1-5
TGTGCCATCAGTGAGTTCAGGGGAGATCAGCCCCAGCATTTT
CAISEFRGDQPQHF
>NA|TRBV5-1|NA|TRBJ2-7
TGCGCCAGCAGCTCCGACAGGACCTTTTCCTCCTACGAGCAGTACTTC
CASSSDRTFSSYEQYF
>TRBD2|TRBV14|NA|TRBJ2-1
TGTGCCAGCAGCCCCGGGACTAGCGGGAGGGCCATAATCCTTTACAATGAGCAGTTCTTC
CASSPGTSGRAIILYNEQFF
>NA|TRBV30|NA|TRBJ1-6
TGTGCCTGGAGTGGGTCTGTTGGCTCACCCCTCCACTTT
CAWSGSVGSPLHF
>NA|TRBV27|NA|TRBJ1-5
TGTGCCAGCAGGGGTGGTGGCAGGGTGAGCAATCAGCCCCAGCATTTT
CASRGGGRVSNQPQHF
>NA|TRBV10-2|once|TRBJ1-2
TGCGCCAGCAGTCCGGGGGGGTCTAGCTATGGCTACACCTTC
CASSPGGSSYGYTF
>NA|TRBV9|NA|TRBJ2-2
TGTGCCAGCAGCGTAGATCTCGAAGCGGGGGAGCTGTTTTTT
CASSVDLEAGELFF
>TRBD2|TRBV19|NA|TRBJ2-1
TGTGCCAGTAGTATGGGACTAGCGGACGAGCAGTTCTTC
CASSMGLADEQFF
>TRBD1|TRBV6-5|NA|TRBJ2-3
TGTGCCAGCAGACAGGGGTTATTCACAGATACGCAGTATTTT
CASRQGLFTDTQYF